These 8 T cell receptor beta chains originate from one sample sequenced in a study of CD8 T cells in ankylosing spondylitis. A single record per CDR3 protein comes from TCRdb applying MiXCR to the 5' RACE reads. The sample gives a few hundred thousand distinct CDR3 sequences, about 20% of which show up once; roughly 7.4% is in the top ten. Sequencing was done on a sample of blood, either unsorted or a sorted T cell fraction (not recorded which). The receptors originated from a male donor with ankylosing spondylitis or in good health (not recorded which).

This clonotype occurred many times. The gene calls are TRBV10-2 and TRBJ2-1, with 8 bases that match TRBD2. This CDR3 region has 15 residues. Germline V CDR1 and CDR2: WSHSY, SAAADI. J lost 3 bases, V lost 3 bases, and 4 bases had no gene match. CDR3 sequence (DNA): TGCGCCAGCAGTGAAGCGGGGGCTTTCTACAATGAGCAGTTCTTC. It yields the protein CASSEAGAFYNEQFF.

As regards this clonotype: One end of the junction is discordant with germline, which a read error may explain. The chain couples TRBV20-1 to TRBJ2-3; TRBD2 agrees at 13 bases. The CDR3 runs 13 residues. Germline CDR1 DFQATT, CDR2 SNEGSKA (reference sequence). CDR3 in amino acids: CSATGLAGDAQYF. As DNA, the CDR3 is TGCAGTGCCACCGGACTAGCGGGAGATGCGCAGTATTTT.

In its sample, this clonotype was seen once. CDR3 bases: TGTGCCATCAGTGCCGGGACAGACCCACCGACCCTCCACTTT. Amino acid sequence: CAISAGTDPPTLHF. The chain couples TRBV10-3 to TRBJ1-6; TRBD1 matches 7 bases. The germline V gene encodes CDR1 ENHRY and CDR2 SYGVKD. Germline trimming cut 4 bases from V and 14 bases from J; bases unmatched to any gene: 11. The CDR3 has 14 residues.

CDR3 residues: CASPGPGEGYEQYV. In DNA form, the CDR3 reads TGCGCCAGCCCCGGCCCAGGGGAAGGCTACGAGCAGTACGTC. V usage is TRBV5-1 and J usage is TRBJ2-7, with D perhaps matching TRBD1 (6 bases). The germline gives CDR1 SGHRS, CDR2 YFSETQ. V was shortened by 7 bases and J by 3 bases, with 17 bases between the two germline ends. This CDR3 contains 14 residues.

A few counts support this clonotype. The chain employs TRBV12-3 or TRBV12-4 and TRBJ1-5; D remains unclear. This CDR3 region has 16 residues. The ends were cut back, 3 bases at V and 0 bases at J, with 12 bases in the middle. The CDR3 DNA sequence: TGTGCCAGCAGTTTGAAGGAGACCTATAGCAATCAGCCCCAGCATTTT. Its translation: CASSLKETYSNQPQHF.

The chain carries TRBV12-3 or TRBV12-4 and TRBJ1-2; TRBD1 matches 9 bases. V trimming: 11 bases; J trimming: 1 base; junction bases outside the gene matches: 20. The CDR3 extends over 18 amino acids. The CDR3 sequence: CALSLEGAGTGLNYGYTF. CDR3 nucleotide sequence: TGTGCCCTCAGTTTAGAGGGAGCCGGGACAGGGCTTAACTATGGCTACACCTTC.

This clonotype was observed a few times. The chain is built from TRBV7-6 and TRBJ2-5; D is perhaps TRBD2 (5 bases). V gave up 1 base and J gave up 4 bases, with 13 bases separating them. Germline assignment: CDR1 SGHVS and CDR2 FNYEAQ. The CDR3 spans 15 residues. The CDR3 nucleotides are TGTGCCAGCAGCTTAGAACCCACTGGGAGAGAGACCCAGTACTTC. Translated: CASSLEPTGRETQYF. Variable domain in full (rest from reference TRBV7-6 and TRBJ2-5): GAGVSQSPRYKVTKRGQDVALRCDPISGHVSLYWYRQALGQGPEFLTYFNYEAQQDKSGLPNDRFSAERPEGSISTLTIQRTEQRDSAMYRCASSLEPTGRETQYFGPGTRLLVL.

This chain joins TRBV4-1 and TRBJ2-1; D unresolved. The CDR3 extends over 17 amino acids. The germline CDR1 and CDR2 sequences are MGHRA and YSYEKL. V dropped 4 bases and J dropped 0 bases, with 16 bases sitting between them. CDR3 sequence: CASSLSPSRSSYNEQFF. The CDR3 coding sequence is TGCGCCAGCAGCCTCAGTCCGTCCCGATCCTCCTACAATGAGCAGTTCTTC.